The next 6 T cell receptor beta chains were all read from a single sample in a study of control samples from healthy donors and cancer patients (TCRdb year 2020). Library prep was done by the immunoSEQ multiplex PCR assay. TCRdb carries this immuneACCESS record with in-frame sequences only. Its versions omit some clonotypes, under half of them owing to an unresolved V gene in the studies checked, with the rest unexplained. Here the sample has about 130,000 clones; roughly 92% occur a single time. Around 0.52% of the sample comes from the top ten. The material sequenced was PBMCs. The receptors here all came from a man older than 75 with head and neck cancer.

V and J are TRBV6-5 and TRBJ1-5; 8 positions agree with TRBD1. The CDR3 sequence is 14 residues long. The V gene end was trimmed by 9 bases and the J gene end by 5 bases; junction bases not matched to a gene: 9. CDR1 and CDR2 (germline): MNHEY, SVGAGI. In DNA, the CDR3 is TGTGCCAGTGGGAGAGACAGGGGCGATCAGCCCCAGCATTTT. Its protein product is CASGRDRGDQPQHF.

This chain connects TRBV6-1 to TRBJ2-2; D is uncertain. Looked up from germline, CDR1 is MNHNS and CDR2 is SASEGT. The ends were cut back, 2 bases at V and 4 bases at J, with 20 bases in the middle. CDR3 length: 18 amino acids. The CDR3 nucleotides read TGTGCCAGCAGTGAATTCCCTCTACTTCCGGGCGTCACCGGGGAGCTGTTTTTT. It is translated as CASSEFPLLPGVTGELFF.

This clone was observed a single time. The rearrangement joins TRBV3-1 (or the pseudogene TRBV3-2) to TRBJ1-6, with 7 bases matching TRBD1. CDR1 LGHDT and CDR2 YNNKEL come from the germline V gene (reference sequence). J lost 7 bases, V lost 1 base, and 4 bases had no gene match. This CDR3 contains 15 residues. The CDR3, as DNA: TGTGCCAGCAGCCAAGTAGGGACAGCGAATTCACCCCTCCACTTT. Protein: CASSQVGTANSPLHF.

This clone was counted once. This rearrangement joins TRBV13 to TRBJ2-1, with 9 positions matching TRBD1. Germline CDR1 is PRHDT and CDR2 is FYEKMQ (reference sequence). J was trimmed by 8 bases and V by 4 bases; bases with no gene match: 9. The CDR3 has 15 residues. This chain's CDR3 is CASSYPGTGIDEQFF. CDR3 DNA: TGTGCCAGCAGCTATCCCGGGACAGGGATCGATGAGCAGTTCTTC.

The chain carries TRBV7-9 and TRBJ2-5; D perhaps matches TRBD2 (6 bases). The CDR3 runs 15 residues. Per germline, CDR1 SEHNR and CDR2 FQNEAQ (reference sequence). With 6 bases removed from V and 5 bases from J, the gap between germline ends came to 19 bases. DNA of the CDR3: TGTGCCAGCAGTGGGGAGGAGACTATTATGGAGACCCAGTACTTC. Translated: CASSGEETIMETQYF.

The chain couples TRBV5-1 to TRBJ2-1; possible D gene TRBD2, 6 bases. The CDR3 consists of 15 residues. The V end lost 0 bases, the J end lost 5 bases, and 12 bases lay between the germline ends. CDR1 and CDR2 from the germline V gene are SGHRS and YFSETQ. CDR3 sequence: CASSLGWGDHNEQFF. In nucleotides, the CDR3 is TGCGCCAGCAGCTTGGGTTGGGGGGACCACAATGAGCAGTTCTTC.